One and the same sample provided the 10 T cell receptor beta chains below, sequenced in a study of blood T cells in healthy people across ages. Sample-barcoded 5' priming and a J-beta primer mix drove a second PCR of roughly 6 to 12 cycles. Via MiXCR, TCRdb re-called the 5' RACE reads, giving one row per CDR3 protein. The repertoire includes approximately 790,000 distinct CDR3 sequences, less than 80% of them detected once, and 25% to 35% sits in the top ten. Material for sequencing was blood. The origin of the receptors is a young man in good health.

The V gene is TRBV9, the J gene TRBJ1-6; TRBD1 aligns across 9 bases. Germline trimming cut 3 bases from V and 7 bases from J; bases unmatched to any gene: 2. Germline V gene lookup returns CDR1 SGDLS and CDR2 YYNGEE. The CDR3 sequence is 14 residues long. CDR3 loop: CASSGGQGNSPLHF. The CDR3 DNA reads TGTGCCAGCAGCGGGGGACAGGGCAATTCACCCCTCCACTTT.

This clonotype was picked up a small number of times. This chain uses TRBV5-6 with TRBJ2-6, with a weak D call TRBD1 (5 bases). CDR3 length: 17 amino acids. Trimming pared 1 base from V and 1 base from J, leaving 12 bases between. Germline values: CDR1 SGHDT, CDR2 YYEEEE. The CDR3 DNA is TGTGCCAGCAGCTTGAGACAGACAAGTTCTGGGGCCAACGTCCTGACTTTC. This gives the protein CASSLRQTSSGANVLTF.

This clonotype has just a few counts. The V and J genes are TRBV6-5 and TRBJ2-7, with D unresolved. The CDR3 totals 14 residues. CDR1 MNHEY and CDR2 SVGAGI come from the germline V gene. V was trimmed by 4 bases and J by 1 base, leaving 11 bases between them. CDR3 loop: CASSSDGTSYEQYF. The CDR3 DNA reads TGTGCCAGCAGTTCGGACGGAACTTCCTACGAGCAGTACTTC.

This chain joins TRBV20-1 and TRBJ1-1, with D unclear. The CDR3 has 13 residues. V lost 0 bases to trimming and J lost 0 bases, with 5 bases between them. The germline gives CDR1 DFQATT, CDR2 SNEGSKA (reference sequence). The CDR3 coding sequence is TGCAGTGCTAGAGAGGTCCTGAACACTGAAGCTTTCTTT. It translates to CSAREVLNTEAFF.

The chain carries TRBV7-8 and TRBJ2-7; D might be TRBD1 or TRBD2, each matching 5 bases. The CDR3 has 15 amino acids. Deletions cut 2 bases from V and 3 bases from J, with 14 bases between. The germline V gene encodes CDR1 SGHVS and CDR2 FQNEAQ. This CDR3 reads CASSLSWDGLYEQYF. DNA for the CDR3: TGTGCCAGCAGCTTAAGTTGGGACGGACTCTACGAGCAGTACTTC. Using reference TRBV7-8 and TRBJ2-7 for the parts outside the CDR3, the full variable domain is GAGVSQSPRYKVAKRGQDVALRCDPISGHVSLFWYQQALGQGPEFLTYFQNEAQLDKSGLPSDRFFAERPEGSVSTLKIQRTQQEDSAVYLCASSLSWDGLYEQYFGPGTRLTVT.

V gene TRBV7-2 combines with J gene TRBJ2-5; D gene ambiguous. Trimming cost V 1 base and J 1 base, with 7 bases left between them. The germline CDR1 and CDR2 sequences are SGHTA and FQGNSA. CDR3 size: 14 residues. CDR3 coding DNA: TGTGCCAGCAGCTTAGAACAACTCCAAGAGACCCAGTACTTC. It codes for CASSLEQLQETQYF. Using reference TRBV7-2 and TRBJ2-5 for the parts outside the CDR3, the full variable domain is GAGVSQSPSNKVTEKGKDVELRCDPISGHTALYWYRQSLGQGLEFLIYFQGNSAPDKSGLPSDRFSAERTGGSVSTLTIQRTQQEDSAVYLCASSLEQLQETQYFGPGTRLLVL.

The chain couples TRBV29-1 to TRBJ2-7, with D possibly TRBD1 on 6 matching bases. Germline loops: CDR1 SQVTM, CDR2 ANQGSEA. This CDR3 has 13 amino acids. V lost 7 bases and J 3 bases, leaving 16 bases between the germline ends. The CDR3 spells CSAKDSYVYEQYF. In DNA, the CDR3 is TGCAGCGCAAAGGACAGCTACGTCTACGAGCAGTACTTC.

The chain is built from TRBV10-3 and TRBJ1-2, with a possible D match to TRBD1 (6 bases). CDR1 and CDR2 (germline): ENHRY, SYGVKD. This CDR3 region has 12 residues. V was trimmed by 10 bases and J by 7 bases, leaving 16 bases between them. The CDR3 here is CATLGGAIGYTF. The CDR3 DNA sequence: TGTGCCACCCTCGGGGGCGCGATTGGCTACACCTTC.

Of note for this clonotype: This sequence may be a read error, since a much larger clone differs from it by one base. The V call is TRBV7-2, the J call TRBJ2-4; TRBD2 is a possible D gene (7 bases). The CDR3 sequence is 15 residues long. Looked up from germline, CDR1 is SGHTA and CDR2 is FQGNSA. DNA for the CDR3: TGTGCCAGCAGCCAAGCAAGGGGGGGGAAAAGCATTCAGTACTTC. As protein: CASSQARGGKSIQYF.

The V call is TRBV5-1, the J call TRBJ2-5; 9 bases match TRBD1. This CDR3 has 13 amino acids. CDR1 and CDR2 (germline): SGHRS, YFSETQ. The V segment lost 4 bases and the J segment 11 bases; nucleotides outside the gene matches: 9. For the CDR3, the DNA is TGCGCCAGCAGCGAGACCGGGACAGGGCAGCAGTACTTC. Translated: CASSETGTGQQYF.